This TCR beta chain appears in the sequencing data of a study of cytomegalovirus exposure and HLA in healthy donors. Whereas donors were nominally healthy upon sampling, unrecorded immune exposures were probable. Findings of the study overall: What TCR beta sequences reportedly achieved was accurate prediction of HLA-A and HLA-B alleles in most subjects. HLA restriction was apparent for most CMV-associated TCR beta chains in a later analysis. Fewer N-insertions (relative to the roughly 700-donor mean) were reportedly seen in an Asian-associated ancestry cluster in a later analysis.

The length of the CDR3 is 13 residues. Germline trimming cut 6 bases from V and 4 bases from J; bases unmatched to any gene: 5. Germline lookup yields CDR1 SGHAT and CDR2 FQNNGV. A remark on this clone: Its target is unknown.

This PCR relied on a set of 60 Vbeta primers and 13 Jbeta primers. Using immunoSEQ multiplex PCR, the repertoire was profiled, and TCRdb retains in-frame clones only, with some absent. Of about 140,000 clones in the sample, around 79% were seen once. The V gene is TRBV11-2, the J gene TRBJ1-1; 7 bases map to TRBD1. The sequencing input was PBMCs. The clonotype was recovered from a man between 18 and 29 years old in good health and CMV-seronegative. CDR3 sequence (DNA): TGTGCCAGCAGGACAGGGTCGAGCACTGAAGCTTTCTTT. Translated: CASRTGSSTEAFF.